Presented here are 20 T cell receptor beta chains from one specimen sequenced in a study of blood T cell repertoires in COVID-19. TCRdb keeps only in-frame clones here, not all; method: immunoSEQ multiplex PCR. The table shows approximately 25,000 clones, with about 72% occurring only once. The source material was peripheral blood. Receptors originate from a woman of 80 years or more with acute or convalescent COVID-19.

CDR3 nucleotide sequence: TGTGCCAGCAGCCAGGCCAGCTCCTATAATTCACCCCTCCACTTT. The encoded protein is CASSQASSYNSPLHF. The rearrangement uses TRBV3-1 (or the pseudogene TRBV3-2) and TRBJ1-6, with unresolved D. Trimming pared 3 bases from V and 0 bases from J, leaving 6 bases between. Germline values: CDR1 LGHDT, CDR2 YNNKEL (reference sequence). This CDR3 is 15 amino acids long.

The gene calls are TRBV28 and TRBJ1-2, with unresolved D. With 5 bases removed from V and 0 bases from J, the gap between germline ends came to 13 bases. CDR3 length: 15 amino acids. The germline CDR1 and CDR2 sequences are MDHEN and SYDVKM. The CDR3 protein is CASSPLLGTNYGYTF. CDR3 nucleotides: TGTGCCAGCAGTCCCCTGTTGGGCACTAACTATGGCTACACCTTC.

A word on this clone: The junction differs from germline at one of its ends, possibly a read error. The rearrangement joins TRBV11-1 to TRBJ1-2; 9 bases are shared with TRBD1. The CDR3 has 15 amino acids. Germline CDR1 is SGHAT and CDR2 is FQDESV (reference sequence). The chain's CDR3 is CASRLATGGNYGYTF. The DNA for the CDR3 is TGTGCCAGCAGATTAGCAACAGGGGGCAACTATGGCTACACCTTC.

In this sample, this clone turned up a few times. This chain joins TRBV18 and TRBJ1-2, with 7 bases that match TRBD1. V was pared by 1 base and J by 3 bases, with 5 bases of the junction left unmatched. The CDR3 runs to 15 residues. Germline values: CDR1 KGHSH, CDR2 LQKENI. This chain's CDR3 is CASSPRNRGYYGYTF. The DNA of the CDR3 is TGTGCCAGCTCACCACGGAACAGGGGTTACTATGGCTACACCTTC.

This clone came up once. The chain is built from TRBV6-5 and TRBJ2-2, with 8 bases that match TRBD2. The J segment lost 7 bases and the V segment lost 0 bases, leaving 4 bases of the junction unmatched. This CDR3 has 15 residues. Germline CDR1 is MNHEY and CDR2 is SVGAGI. In DNA form, the CDR3 reads TGTGCCAGCAGTTACTCGGCCACTAGCGGCGGGGAGCTGTTTTTT. Translation gives CASSYSATSGGELFF.

The chain links TRBV6-2 or TRBV6-3 to TRBJ2-3; tentatively, D is TRBD1 (5 bases). Germline CDR1 is MNHEY and CDR2 is SVGEGT. The CDR3 has 14 amino acids. With 6 bases removed from V and 2 bases from J, the gap between germline ends came to 12 bases. CDR3 sequence (DNA): TGTGCCAGCAGCCTATTCAGGGCCACAGATACGCAGTATTTT. It is translated as CASSLFRATDTQYF.

The chain couples TRBV11-2 to TRBJ1-1; TRBD1 might be the D (5 bases). V was clipped by 3 bases and J by 12 bases, with 17 bases between them. Germline V gives CDR1 SGHAT, CDR2 FQNNGV. The CDR3 runs 13 residues. CDR3 residues: CASSLGQMRDPFF. The CDR3 DNA is TGTGCCAGCAGCTTGGGGCAAATGCGAGATCCTTTCTTT.

The rearrangement links TRBV5-4 to TRBJ1-3; D is uncertain. Trimming shortened V by 6 bases and J by 0 bases, and 7 bases separated the two germline ends. Germline CDR1 SGHNT, CDR2 YYREEE (reference sequence). This CDR3 has 13 amino acids. Here the CDR3 DNA reads TGTGCCAGCACCCGGGACTCTGGAAACACCATATATTTT. It yields the protein CASTRDSGNTIYF.

This clone was detected only once. The chain couples TRBV10-3 to TRBJ1-1; D may be TRBD1 (5 bases). Germline lookup yields CDR1 ENHRY and CDR2 SYGVKD. Trimming stripped 2 bases from V and 1 base from J, with 8 bases between. This CDR3 spans 14 amino acids. The CDR3 protein is CAISEQQGNTEAFF. The CDR3 DNA sequence: TGTGCCATCAGTGAGCAGCAGGGGAACACTGAAGCTTTCTTT.

J is TRBJ1-5 and V is TRBV9, with 7 nucleotides matching TRBD1. The junction had 1 base not matched to a gene; V was cut back by 0 bases and J by 4 bases. CDR1 and CDR2 (germline): SGDLS, YYNGEE. The CDR3 contains 14 residues. CDR3 region: CASSVGDRNQPQHF. In DNA form, the CDR3 reads TGTGCCAGCAGCGTAGGGGACAGAAATCAGCCCCAGCATTTT. Supplemented by reference TRBV9 and TRBJ1-5, the full variable domain reads DSGVTQTPKHLITATGQRVTLRCSPRSGDLSVYWYQQSLDQGLQFLIQYYNGEERAKGNILERFSAQQFPDLHSELNLSSLELGDSALYFCASSVGDRNQPQHFGDGTRLSIL.

The chain joins TRBV15 to TRBJ2-7; D unclear. Germline-derived CDR1 and CDR2 are LNHNV and YYDKDF (reference sequence). The CDR3 has 12 residues. V dropped 1 base and J dropped 7 bases, with 8 bases sitting between them. The CDR3: CATSRGPREQYF. Here the CDR3 DNA reads TGTGCCACCAGCAGAGGACCCAGGGAGCAGTACTTC.

This clone occurred a few times. The J gene is TRBJ1-5, the V gene TRBV2; TRBD1 matches 11 bases. Germline loops: CDR1 SNHLY, CDR2 FYNNEI. CDR3 length equals 15 residues. V shed 6 bases, J shed 7 bases, and the junction held 8 bases outside the gene matches. The CDR3 region is CASSPGQGGRQPQHF. The CDR3 nucleotides read TGTGCCAGCAGCCCGGGACAGGGGGGGAGGCAGCCCCAGCATTTT.

This clone has more than one count but fewer than ten. The V and J genes are TRBV7-6 and TRBJ2-7; 7 nucleotides agree with TRBD2. Germline values: CDR1 SGHVS, CDR2 FNYEAQ. V gave up 4 bases and J gave up 3 bases; unmatched junction bases: 9. There are 15 residues in the CDR3. The CDR3 reads CASSCRGVRDYEQYF. In DNA form, the CDR3 reads TGTGCCAGCAGCTGCCGGGGGGTTCGGGACTACGAGCAGTACTTC.

Concerning this clone: In the same sample, other DNA sequences code for this CDR3. CDR3 loop: CSVQTGDEQYF. In DNA, the CDR3 is TGCAGCGTACAGACAGGAGACGAGCAGTACTTC. The gene calls are TRBV29-1 and TRBJ2-7; a weak D match, TRBD1 (6 bases). Germline CDR1 is SQVTM and CDR2 is ANQGSEA. V lost 6 bases, J lost 5 bases, and 11 bases lay in between. This CDR3 region has 11 residues.

The chain recombines TRBV28 with TRBJ2-1; D perhaps matches TRBD2 (6 bases). CDR1 MDHEN and CDR2 SYDVKM come from the germline V gene. The CDR3 has 15 amino acids. Trimming pared 1 base from V and 7 bases from J, leaving 14 bases between. The CDR3 coding sequence is TGTGCCAGCAGTTTATCGGAGGGTCTCTTGAATGAGCAGTTCTTC. Translation gives CASSLSEGLLNEQFF.

The V call is TRBV7-2, the J call TRBJ1-6; the D gene is possibly TRBD1 (5 bases). Per germline, CDR1 SGHTA and CDR2 FQGNSA. The V end was cut by 5 bases, the J end by 7 bases, with 15 bases between. CDR3 length equals 15 residues. For the CDR3, the DNA is TGTGCCAGCAGCCCGGGACTCCGTGGCAATTCACCCCTCCACTTT. As protein: CASSPGLRGNSPLHF.

This clone has just a few counts. V is TRBV9 and J is TRBJ1-6, with D perhaps TRBD1 (6 bases). CDR3 length equals 16 residues. Germline CDR1 is SGDLS and CDR2 is YYNGEE. The V and J ends lost 3 bases and 3 bases respectively, with 13 bases between them. The DNA for the CDR3 is TGTGCCAGCAGCGGCCTGGACAGCTACTATAATTCACCCCTCCACTTT. Protein product: CASSGLDSYYNSPLHF. Drawing the rest from reference TRBV9 and TRBJ1-6, the complete variable domain is DSGVTQTPKHLITATGQRVTLRCSPRSGDLSVYWYQQSLDQGLQFLIQYYNGEERAKGNILERFSAQQFPDLHSELNLSSLELGDSALYFCASSGLDSYYNSPLHFGNGTRLTVT.

The chain uses TRBV19 and TRBJ1-5; D is unclear. V gave up 5 bases and J gave up 0 bases, with 11 bases separating them. The CDR3 extends over 15 amino acids. Germline assignment: CDR1 LNHDA and CDR2 SQIVND (reference sequence). In DNA, the CDR3 is TGTGCCAGTAGTGCTCAGTCAGATAGCAATCAGCCCCAGCATTTT. It is translated as CASSAQSDSNQPQHF.

This clone was counted a single time. This sequence joins TRBV5-5 and TRBJ1-5; a possible D gene is TRBD1 (5 bases). The V and J ends lost 0 bases and 5 bases respectively, with 12 bases between them. This CDR3 region has 15 residues. Germline CDR1 and CDR2: SGHKS and YYEKEE (reference sequence). CDR3: CASSLEPEGYQPQHF. The CDR3 bases are TGTGCCAGCAGCTTGGAACCGGAGGGGTATCAGCCCCAGCATTTT. The complete variable domain, with remaining parts taken from reference TRBV5-5 and TRBJ1-5, reads DAGVTQSPTHLIKTRGQQVTLRCSPISGHKSVSWYQQVLGQGPQFIFQYYEKEERGRGNFPDRFSARQFPNYSSELNVNALLLGDSALYLCASSLEPEGYQPQHFGDGTRLSIL.

The V call is TRBV5-1, the J call TRBJ2-1; possibly TRBD2 for D (6 bases). The germline V gene has CDR1 SGHRS and CDR2 YFSETQ. The CDR3 contains 16 residues. V gave up 2 bases and J gave up 0 bases, with 12 bases separating them. The CDR3 sequence is CASSFSSASSYNEQFF. In DNA form, the CDR3 reads TGCGCCAGCAGCTTTTCTAGCGCAAGCTCCTACAATGAGCAGTTCTTC. The complete variable domain, with remaining parts taken from reference TRBV5-1 and TRBJ2-1, reads KAGVTQTPRYLIKTRGQQVTLSCSPISGHRSVSWYQQTPGQGLQFLFEYFSETQRNKGNFPGRFSGRQFSNSRSEMNVSTLELGDSALYLCASSFSSASSYNEQFFGPGTRLTVL.